One sample yielded the 31 T cell receptor beta chains listed below, sequenced in a study of identical twins. Each CDR3 protein is one row after TCRdb ran MiXCR on the 5' RACE reads. The table has hundreds of thousands of distinct CDR3 sequences, less than 25% seen once; the top ten hold around 4.5%. A further study also used this sample, focusing on T cells expressing NK-cell markers.

The source material was PBMCs. Every receptor here comes from a woman between 18 and 30 years old in good health.

This clonotype turned up a few times. This chain links TRBV10-3 with TRBJ2-1; possibly TRBD1 or TRBD2 for D (5 bases each). CDR3 size: 15 residues. Germline loops: CDR1 ENHRY, CDR2 SYGVKD. V was pared by 6 bases and J by 0 bases, with 12 bases between. CDR3 nucleotides: TGTGCCATCAGGGCTACCGGGACCTCCTACAATGAGCAGTTCTTC. This encodes CAIRATGTSYNEQFF.

The J gene is TRBJ2-1, the V gene TRBV3-1; D is ambiguous. The CDR3 covers 14 residues. V lost 1 base, J lost 8 bases, and 12 bases lay in between. Germline values: CDR1 LGHDT, CDR2 YNNKEL (reference sequence). The CDR3 DNA follows: TGTGCCAGCAGCCAAGCTTACCCCCCCCATGAGCAGTTCTTC. The encoded protein is CASSQAYPPHEQFF.

The chain joins TRBV12-3 or TRBV12-4 to TRBJ2-7; 7 positions agree with TRBD2. This CDR3 has 15 amino acids. The V gene end was trimmed by 3 bases and the J gene end by 3 bases; junction bases not matched to a gene: 8. In nucleotides, the CDR3 is TGTGCCAGCAGTTTTGGGGGGGTTACATACTACGAGCAGTACTTC. Residues: CASSFGGVTYYEQYF.

The gene calls are TRBV27 and TRBJ2-7, with D maybe TRBD2 (6 bases). Germline V CDR1 and CDR2: MNHEY, SMNVEV (reference sequence). The CDR3 loop spans 14 amino acids. V was pared by 5 bases and J by 4 bases, with 15 bases between. CDR3 sequence reads: CASSAGLGGYEQYF. CDR3 sequence (DNA): TGTGCCAGCAGTGCGGGACTCGGTGGGTACGAGCAGTACTTC.

This clonotype showed up many times. This rearrangement joins TRBV12-3 or TRBV12-4 to TRBJ2-3; tentative D call: TRBD1 (5 bases). This CDR3 has 13 amino acids. The V end lost 4 bases, the J end lost 6 bases, and 11 bases lay between the germline ends. CDR3 sequence: CASSSAGLDTQYF. DNA of the CDR3: TGTGCCAGCAGTTCGGCAGGGCTCGATACGCAGTATTTT.

The chain carries TRBV20-1 and TRBJ2-5, with 11 bases lining up with TRBD2. CDR3 length equals 19 residues. The germline V gene encodes CDR1 DFQATT and CDR2 SNEGSKA (reference sequence). J was trimmed by 4 bases and V by 6 bases; bases with no gene match: 22. The CDR3 nucleotides read TGCAGTGCCGATTCAAGACTAGCGGGGACGTCCCCTCTCCGAGAGACCCAGTACTTC. It specifies CSADSRLAGTSPLRETQYF.

This clonotype has just a few counts. V and J are TRBV24-1 and TRBJ2-1; D is possibly TRBD2 (6 bases). Trimming cost V 5 bases and J 6 bases, with 10 bases left between them. Germline assignment: CDR1 KGHDR and CDR2 SFDVKD. The CDR3 totals 13 residues. CDR3 region: CATSVGRGNEQFF. CDR3 nucleotides: TGTGCCACCAGTGTTGGGCGGGGCAATGAGCAGTTCTTC.

J is TRBJ2-5 and V is TRBV20-1; D is ambiguous. Germline CDR1 DFQATT, CDR2 SNEGSKA (reference sequence). Between the trimmed V and J ends, which lost 3 bases and 3 bases, there was a span of 8 bases. This CDR3 has 12 amino acids. This CDR3 is CSASPPEETQYF. The CDR3 coding sequence is TGCAGTGCTAGTCCCCCCGAAGAGACCCAGTACTTC.

This clonotype was observed a few times. As DNA, the CDR3 is TGCAGTGCTAGAGGCGGGACTTCGAACTCCTACAATGAGCAGTTCTTC. Protein product: CSARGGTSNSYNEQFF. J is TRBJ2-1 and V is TRBV20-1, with a weak D call TRBD2 (6 bases). The V gene lost 1 base and the J gene lost 0 bases, with 13 bases spanning the gap. The CDR3 length is 16 residues. In germline, CDR1 is DFQATT, CDR2 SNEGSKA (reference sequence).

V usage is TRBV9 and J usage is TRBJ2-1; 12 positions match TRBD2. The CDR3 consists of 13 residues. V was clipped by 7 bases and J by 7 bases; unmatched bases: 3. CDR1 SGDLS and CDR2 YYNGEE come from the germline V gene. In DNA form, the CDR3 reads TGTGCCAGCGGACTAGCGGGGAGGAATGAGCAGTTCTTC. Its translation is CASGLAGRNEQFF.

This clonotype was detected only a few times. V gene TRBV20-1 combines with J gene TRBJ2-3, with TRBD2 identical over 10 bases. The CDR3 length is 15 residues. Germline V gene data show CDR1 as DFQATT and CDR2 as SNEGSKA (reference sequence). With V trimmed by 0 bases and J by 5 bases, 5 bases remained unmatched. The CDR3 coding sequence is TGCAGTGCTAGAGAGAGCGGGGGGGCAGGAGATACGCAGTATTTT. Protein: CSARESGGAGDTQYF.

A few counts support this clonotype. This chain joins TRBV7-9 and TRBJ2-3, with 7 bases aligning to TRBD2. V lost 4 bases to trimming and J lost 0 bases; unmatched junction nucleotides: 7. The CDR3 covers 16 residues. The germline CDR1 and CDR2 sequences are SEHNR and FQNEAQ (reference sequence). DNA of the CDR3: TGTGCCAGCAGCTCTCATGCCGGGAGGAGCACAGATACGCAGTATTTT. Its protein is CASSSHAGRSTDTQYF.

In its sample, this clonotype was seen a few times. The chain uses TRBV7-2 and TRBJ2-7; D is unclear. The CDR3 length is 14 residues. CDR1 is SGHTA and CDR2 is FQGNSA in the germline V gene. V lost 4 bases and J lost 7, with 17 bases in between. The CDR3 region has the DNA TGTGCCAGCAGCTCCACTCGTCCGCCGGAAGAGCAGTACTTC. Translating it yields CASSSTRPPEEQYF.

The rearrangement links TRBV5-1 to TRBJ2-7, with a weak D call TRBD1 (6 bases). Germline values: CDR1 SGHRS, CDR2 YFSETQ. V was trimmed by 4 bases and J by 4 bases, leaving 18 bases between them. CDR3 size: 15 residues. The CDR3 region is CASSPGQTSGYEQYF. CDR3 DNA: TGCGCCAGCAGCCCCGGACAGACCTCGGGTTACGAGCAGTACTTC.

J is TRBJ1-5 and V is TRBV20-1; a weak D match, TRBD1 (5 bases). This CDR3 comprises 16 residues. Trimming took off 5 bases at V and 3 bases at J, with 20 bases between the two ends. Germline CDR1 and CDR2: DFQATT and SNEGSKA (reference sequence). The CDR3 region is CSASRGPLGDNQPQHF. Written as DNA, the CDR3 is TGCAGTGCTTCCCGTGGACCCCTGGGGGACAATCAGCCCCAGCATTTT.

This chain links TRBV20-1 with TRBJ2-1, with 9 bases lining up with TRBD2. From germline, CDR1 is DFQATT and CDR2 SNEGSKA (reference sequence). The ends lost 3 bases at V and 7 bases at J; junction bases unmatched: 13. The CDR3 has 16 residues. CDR3 amino acids: CSASFGNAGGQNEQFF. In DNA form, the CDR3 reads TGCAGTGCTAGTTTTGGCAATGCGGGGGGGCAGAATGAGCAGTTCTTC.

The gene calls are TRBV12-5 and TRBJ2-1, with D perhaps matching TRBD2 (5 bases). The CDR3 covers 15 residues. Trimming stripped 4 bases from V and 8 bases from J, with 18 bases between. The germline V gene has CDR1 LGHNT and CDR2 FRNRAP. The CDR3 DNA reads as TGTGCTAGTGGTTCTCCCCCGCGGACTGTGGATGAGCAGTTCTTC. Protein: CASGSPPRTVDEQFF.

J is TRBJ1-4 and V is TRBV10-3; 7 bases match TRBD1. CDR1 ENHRY and CDR2 SYGVKD come from the germline V gene. The CDR3 has 15 amino acids. V trimming: 3 bases; J trimming: 7 bases; junction bases outside the gene matches: 8. Written as DNA, the CDR3 is TGTGCCATCAGTGACCCGACAGGGAAGGGTGAAAAACTGTTTTTT. It specifies CAISDPTGKGEKLFF.

There are many counts of this clonotype. The V and J genes are TRBV20-1 and TRBJ2-1; 7 nucleotides match TRBD2. Trimming at V came to 0 bases and at J to 0 bases, leaving 8 bases not matched to a gene. This CDR3 has 17 amino acids. Germline CDR1 DFQATT, CDR2 SNEGSKA (reference sequence). DNA for the CDR3: TGCAGTGCTAGAGATCCCCCCGGGACTAACTCCTACAATGAGCAGTTCTTC. Protein product: CSARDPPGTNSYNEQFF.

This clonotype came up many times. The chain employs TRBV12-3 or TRBV12-4 and TRBJ2-7, with TRBD1 identical over 7 bases. Trimming removed 4 bases from V and 3 bases from J; junction bases left unmatched: 3. The CDR3 sequence is 13 residues long. The CDR3 loop is CASSSDRFYEQYF. CDR3 DNA: TGTGCCAGCAGTTCGGACAGGTTCTACGAGCAGTACTTC.

This clonotype was detected a few times. This chain connects TRBV20-1 to TRBJ2-2; D is possibly TRBD2 (5 bases). The CDR3 sequence is 12 residues long. The germline CDR1 and CDR2 sequences are DFQATT and SNEGSKA (reference sequence). Trimming cost V 7 bases and J 4 bases, with 10 bases left between them. The DNA of the CDR3 is TGCAGTGGGGCGGCGGGCACCGGGGAGCTGTTTTTT. It specifies CSGAAGTGELFF.

V usage is TRBV10-3 and J usage is TRBJ2-3; the D gene could be TRBD1 or TRBD2 (5 bases each). The germline V and J ends were trimmed by 3 bases and 2 bases, with 9 bases remaining between them. Germline V gene lookup returns CDR1 ENHRY and CDR2 SYGVKD. The CDR3 covers 14 residues. CDR3 in amino acids: CAISEPGTTDTQYF. Written as DNA, the CDR3 is TGTGCCATCAGTGAACCCGGGACCACAGATACGCAGTATTTT.

There are a few counts of this clonotype. V usage is TRBV7-9 and J usage is TRBJ2-1; TRBD2 agrees at 7 bases. Germline CDR1 SEHNR, CDR2 FQNEAQ (reference sequence). CDR3 length equals 16 residues. V was pared by 2 bases and J by 2 bases, with 6 bases of the junction left unmatched. CDR3 DNA: TGTGCCAGCAGCTTAATGGGTCTAGCGGCCTACAATGAGCAGTTCTTC. This translates into CASSLMGLAAYNEQFF.

This clonotype has at least ten counts. J is TRBJ1-2 and V is TRBV20-1; the D is unclear. The CDR3 has 13 residues. Trimming cost V 5 bases and J 2 bases, with 12 bases left between them. Looked up from germline, CDR1 is DFQATT and CDR2 is SNEGSKA (reference sequence). The CDR3 sequence: CSAFGLTNYGYTF. DNA for the CDR3: TGCAGTGCTTTCGGGTTGACCAACTATGGCTACACCTTC.

This chain links TRBV12-3 or TRBV12-4 with TRBJ2-5; 10 bases match TRBD1. The CDR3 covers 13 residues. The V segment lost 10 bases and the J segment 3 bases; nucleotides outside the gene matches: 5. The CDR3 nucleotides are TGTGCCACCAGGGACAGGGGAAAAGAGACCCAGTACTTC. Translation: CATRDRGKETQYF.

In this sample, this clonotype turned up a few times. The CDR3 reads CASSLRGGPRGDEQFF. CDR3 DNA sequence: TGCGCCAGCAGCTTGCGGGGGGGGCCCCGCGGGGATGAGCAGTTCTTC. The chain links TRBV5-1 to TRBJ2-1; 8 positions agree with TRBD2. The germline V gene encodes CDR1 SGHRS and CDR2 YFSETQ. Trimming took 1 base from V and 8 from J; bases not matched to a gene: 11. This CDR3 is built from 16 residues.

This clonotype has a handful of counts. The chain recombines TRBV12-3 or TRBV12-4 with TRBJ2-7; D is perhaps TRBD2 (5 bases). V lost 8 bases, J lost 4 bases, and 12 bases lay in between. CDR3 length: 12 amino acids. The CDR3 is CASGPGGYEQYF. The CDR3 DNA sequence: TGTGCCAGCGGTCCAGGAGGTTACGAGCAGTACTTC.

V and J are TRBV27 and TRBJ1-1; D ambiguous. Trimming removed 8 bases at V and 1 base at J, with 14 bases between. Germline CDR1 and CDR2: MNHEY and SMNVEV (reference sequence). This CDR3 has 14 residues. This chain's CDR3 is CASAFTGPNTEAFF. The CDR3 DNA reads as TGTGCCAGCGCCTTTACCGGTCCGAACACTGAAGCTTTCTTT.

This clonotype was observed at least ten times. This chain uses TRBV12-3 or TRBV12-4 with TRBJ2-1; possibly TRBD2 for D (5 bases). The ends were cut back, 7 bases at V and 12 bases at J, with 16 bases in the middle. This CDR3 comprises 12 residues. CDR3 DNA: TGTGCCAGCACATTAGTGGGAGTGCGGCAGTTCTTC. This gives the protein CASTLVGVRQFF.

The gene calls are TRBV7-6 and TRBJ2-3; D remains ambiguous. This CDR3 spans 15 amino acids. V lost 4 bases, J lost 1 base, and 12 bases lay in between. Germline CDR1 and CDR2: SGHVS and FNYEAQ. DNA for the CDR3: TGTGCCAGCAGCTCTAATCCCCGCGGCACAGATACGCAGTATTTT. It codes for CASSSNPRGTDTQYF.

The chain links TRBV12-3 or TRBV12-4 to TRBJ2-1; 8 bases are a match to TRBD2. The CDR3 consists of 15 residues. With V trimmed by 5 bases and J by 7 bases, 10 bases remained unmatched. CDR3: CASSRRLATPNEQFF. The CDR3 nucleotides are TGTGCCAGCAGTCGGCGACTAGCGACCCCAAATGAGCAGTTCTTC.